Given below is one T cell receptor (beta chain) in context. The antigen is undetermined. Germline CDR1 is SGHTA and CDR2 is FQGNSA. Trimming left V 5 bases short and J 4 bases short, with 11 bases between. The CDR3 loop spans 13 amino acids. TCRdb processed the 5' RACE reads anew with MiXCR; each CDR3 protein has one entry. The sample contains about 890,000 distinct CDR3 sequences, about 12% of which appear only once. These data belong to a study of identical twins. Regarding the study as a whole: There were fewer insertions in abundant cord blood beta clonotypes, but memory repertoires showed no such pattern. In beta out-of-frame sequences, the excess sharing between twins was weaker.

This sample was also put to use in a study of yellow fever vaccine responses in identical twins.

The sequenced sample was PBMCs. The chain links TRBV7-2 to TRBJ2-5; D may be TRBD2 (6 bases). This TCR was recovered from a woman under 30 in good health. The CDR3 sequence is CASSRSSAETQYF. In DNA form, the CDR3 reads TGTGCCAGCAGCCGTTCTAGCGCAGAGACCCAGTACTTC.